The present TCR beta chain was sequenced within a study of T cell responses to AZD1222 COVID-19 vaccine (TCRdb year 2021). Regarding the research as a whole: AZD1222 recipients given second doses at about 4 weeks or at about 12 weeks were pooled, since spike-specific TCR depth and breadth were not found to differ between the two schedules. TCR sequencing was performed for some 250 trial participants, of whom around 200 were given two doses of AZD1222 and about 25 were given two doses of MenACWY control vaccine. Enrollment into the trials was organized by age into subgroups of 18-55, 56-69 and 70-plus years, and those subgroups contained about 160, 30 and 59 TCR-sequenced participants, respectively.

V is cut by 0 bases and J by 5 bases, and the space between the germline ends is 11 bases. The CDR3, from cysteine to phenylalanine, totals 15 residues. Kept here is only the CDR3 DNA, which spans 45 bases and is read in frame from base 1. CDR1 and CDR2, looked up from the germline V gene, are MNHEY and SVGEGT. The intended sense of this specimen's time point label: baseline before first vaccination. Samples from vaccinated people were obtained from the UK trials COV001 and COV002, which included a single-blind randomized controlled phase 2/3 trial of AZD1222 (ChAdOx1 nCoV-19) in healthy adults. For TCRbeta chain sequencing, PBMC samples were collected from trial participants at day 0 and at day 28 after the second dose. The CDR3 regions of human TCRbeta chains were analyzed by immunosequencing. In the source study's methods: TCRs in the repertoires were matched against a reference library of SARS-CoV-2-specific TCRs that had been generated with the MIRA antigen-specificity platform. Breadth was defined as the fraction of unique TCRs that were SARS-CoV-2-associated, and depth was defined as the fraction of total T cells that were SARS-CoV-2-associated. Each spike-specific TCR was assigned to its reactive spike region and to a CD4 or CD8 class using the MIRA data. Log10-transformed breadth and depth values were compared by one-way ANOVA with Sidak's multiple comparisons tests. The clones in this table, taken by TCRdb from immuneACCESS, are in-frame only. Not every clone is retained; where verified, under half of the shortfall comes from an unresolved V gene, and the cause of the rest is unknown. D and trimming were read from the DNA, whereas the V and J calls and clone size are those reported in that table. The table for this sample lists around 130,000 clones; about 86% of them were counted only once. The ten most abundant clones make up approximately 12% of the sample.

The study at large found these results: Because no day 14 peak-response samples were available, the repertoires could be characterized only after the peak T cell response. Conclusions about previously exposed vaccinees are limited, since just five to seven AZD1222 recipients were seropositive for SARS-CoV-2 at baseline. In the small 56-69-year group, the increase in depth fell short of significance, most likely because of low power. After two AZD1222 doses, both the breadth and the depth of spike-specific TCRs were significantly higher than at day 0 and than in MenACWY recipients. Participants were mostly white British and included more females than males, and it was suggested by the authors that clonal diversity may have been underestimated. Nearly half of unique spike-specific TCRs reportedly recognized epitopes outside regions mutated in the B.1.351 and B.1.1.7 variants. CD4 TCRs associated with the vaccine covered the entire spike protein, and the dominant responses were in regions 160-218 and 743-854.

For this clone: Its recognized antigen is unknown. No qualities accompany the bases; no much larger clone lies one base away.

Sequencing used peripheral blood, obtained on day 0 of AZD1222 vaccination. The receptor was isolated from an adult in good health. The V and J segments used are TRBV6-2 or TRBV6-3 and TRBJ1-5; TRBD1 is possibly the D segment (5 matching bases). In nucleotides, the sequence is TGTGCCAGCAGTTACTCGACCAGGGATCATCAGCCCCAGCATTTT. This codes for CASSYSTRDHQPQHF.